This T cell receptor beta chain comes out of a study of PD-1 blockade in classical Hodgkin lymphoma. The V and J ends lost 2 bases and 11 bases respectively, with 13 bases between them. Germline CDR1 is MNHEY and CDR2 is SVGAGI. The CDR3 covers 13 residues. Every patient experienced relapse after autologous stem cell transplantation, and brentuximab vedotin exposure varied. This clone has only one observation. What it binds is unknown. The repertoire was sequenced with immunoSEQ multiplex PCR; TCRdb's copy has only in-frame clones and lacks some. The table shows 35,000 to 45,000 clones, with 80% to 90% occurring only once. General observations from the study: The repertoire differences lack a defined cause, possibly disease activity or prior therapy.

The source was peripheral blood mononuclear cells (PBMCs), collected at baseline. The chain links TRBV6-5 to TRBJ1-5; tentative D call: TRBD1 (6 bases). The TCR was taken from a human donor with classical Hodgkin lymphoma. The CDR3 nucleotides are TGTGCCAGCAGTTACCCAGAGACAGGAACCCAGCATTTT. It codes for CASSYPETGTQHF.